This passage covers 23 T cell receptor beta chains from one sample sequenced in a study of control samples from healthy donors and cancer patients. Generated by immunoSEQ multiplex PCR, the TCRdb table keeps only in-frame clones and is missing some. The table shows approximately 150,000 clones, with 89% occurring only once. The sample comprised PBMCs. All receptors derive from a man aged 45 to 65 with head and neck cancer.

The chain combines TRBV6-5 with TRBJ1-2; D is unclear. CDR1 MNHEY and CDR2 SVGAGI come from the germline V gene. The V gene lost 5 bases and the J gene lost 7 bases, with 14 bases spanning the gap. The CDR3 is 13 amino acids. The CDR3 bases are TGTGCCAGCAGTCCGACACCTGCTGTTGGCTACACCTTC. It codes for CASSPTPAVGYTF.

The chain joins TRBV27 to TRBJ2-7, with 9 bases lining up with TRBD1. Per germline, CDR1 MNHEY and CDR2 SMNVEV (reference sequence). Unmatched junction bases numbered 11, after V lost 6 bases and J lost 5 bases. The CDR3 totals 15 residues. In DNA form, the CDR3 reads TGTGCCAGCAGACAGCCGGGACAGGGAGTCGACGAGCAGTACTTC. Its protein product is CASRQPGQGVDEQYF.

In DNA form, the CDR3 reads TGTGCCAGCAGTGCCCCGTCCGGGACCGGCTCCTACGAGCAGTACTTC. This gives the protein CASSAPSGTGSYEQYF. The rearrangement joins TRBV6-4 to TRBJ2-7, with D possibly called TRBD1 or TRBD2 (5 bases each). Germline V gene lookup returns CDR1 MRHNA and CDR2 SNTAGT. V lost 4 bases and J lost 0, with 16 bases in between. The CDR3 extends over 16 amino acids.

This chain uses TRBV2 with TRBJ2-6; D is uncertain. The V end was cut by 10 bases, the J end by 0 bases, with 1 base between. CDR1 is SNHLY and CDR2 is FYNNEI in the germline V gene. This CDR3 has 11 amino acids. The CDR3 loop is CATSGANVLTF. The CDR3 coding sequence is TGTGCCACCTCTGGGGCCAACGTCCTGACTTTC.

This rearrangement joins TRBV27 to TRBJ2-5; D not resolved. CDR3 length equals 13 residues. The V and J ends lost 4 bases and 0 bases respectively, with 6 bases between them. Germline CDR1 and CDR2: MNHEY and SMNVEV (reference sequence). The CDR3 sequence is CASSSTDQETQYF. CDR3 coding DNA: TGTGCCAGCAGTTCTACAGACCAAGAGACCCAGTACTTC.

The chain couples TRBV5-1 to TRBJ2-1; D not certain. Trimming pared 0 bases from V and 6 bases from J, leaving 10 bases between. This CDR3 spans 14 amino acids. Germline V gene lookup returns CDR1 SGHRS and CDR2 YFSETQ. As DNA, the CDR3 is TGCGCCAGCAGCTTGGGCCAGGACGGCAATGAGCAGTTCTTC. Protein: CASSLGQDGNEQFF.

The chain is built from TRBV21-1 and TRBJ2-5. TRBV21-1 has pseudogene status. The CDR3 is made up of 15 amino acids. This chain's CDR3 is CASSKARGSRETQYF. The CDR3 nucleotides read TGTGCCAGCAGCAAAGCGAGGGGCAGTCGGGAGACCCAGTACTTC.

The CDR3 sequence: CASSRQGTVWEKLFF. CDR3 nucleotide sequence: TGCGCCAGCAGCCGGCAAGGGACAGTCTGGGAAAAACTGTTTTTT. The V call is TRBV4-1, the J call TRBJ1-4, with 7 positions matching TRBD1. The CDR3 extends over 15 amino acids. The junction had 10 bases not matched to a gene; V was cut back by 4 bases and J by 8 bases. The germline CDR1 and CDR2 sequences are MGHRA and YSYEKL.

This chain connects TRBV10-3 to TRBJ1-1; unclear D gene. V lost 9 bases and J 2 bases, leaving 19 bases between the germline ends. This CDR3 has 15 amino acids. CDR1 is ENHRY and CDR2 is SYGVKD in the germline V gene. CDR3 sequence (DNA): TGTGCCATAGCCCGGGCCCCTATGCGTAACACTGAAGCTTTCTTT. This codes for CAIARAPMRNTEAFF.

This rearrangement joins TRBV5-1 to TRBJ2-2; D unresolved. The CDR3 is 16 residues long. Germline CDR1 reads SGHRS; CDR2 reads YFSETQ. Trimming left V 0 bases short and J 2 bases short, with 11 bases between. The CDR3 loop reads CASSLAVGYNTGELFF. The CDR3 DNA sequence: TGCGCCAGCAGCTTGGCAGTGGGTTACAACACCGGGGAGCTGTTTTTT.

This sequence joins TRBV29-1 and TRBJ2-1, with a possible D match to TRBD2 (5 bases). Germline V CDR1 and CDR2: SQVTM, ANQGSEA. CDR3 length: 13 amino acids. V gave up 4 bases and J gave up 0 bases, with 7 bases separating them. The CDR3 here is CSVGRSSYNEQFF. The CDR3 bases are TGCAGCGTTGGGAGGAGCTCCTACAATGAGCAGTTCTTC.

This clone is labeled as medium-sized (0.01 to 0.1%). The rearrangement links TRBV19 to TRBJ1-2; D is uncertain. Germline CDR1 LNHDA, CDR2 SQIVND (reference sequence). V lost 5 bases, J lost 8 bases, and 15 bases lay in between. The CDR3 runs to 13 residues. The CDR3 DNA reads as TGTGCCAGTAGTCCTACGGCCCTCCGGGGCTACACCTTC. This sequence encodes CASSPTALRGYTF. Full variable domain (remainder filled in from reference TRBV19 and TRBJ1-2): DGGITQSPKYLFRKEGQNVTLSCEQNLNHDAMYWYRQDPGQGLRLIYYSQIVNDFQKGDIAEGYSVSREKKESFPLTVTSAQKNPTAFYLCASSPTALRGYTFGSGTRLTVV.

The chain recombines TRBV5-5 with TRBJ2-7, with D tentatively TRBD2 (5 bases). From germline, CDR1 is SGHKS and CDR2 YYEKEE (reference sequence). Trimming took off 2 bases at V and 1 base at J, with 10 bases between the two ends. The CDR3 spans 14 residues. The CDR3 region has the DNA TGTGCCAGCAGCTTTTACGAGGGTTCCTACGAGCAGTACTTC. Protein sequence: CASSFYEGSYEQYF.

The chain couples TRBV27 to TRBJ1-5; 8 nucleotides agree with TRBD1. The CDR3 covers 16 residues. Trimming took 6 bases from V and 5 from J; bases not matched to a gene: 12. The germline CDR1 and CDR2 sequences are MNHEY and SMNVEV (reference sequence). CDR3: CASSQRQGSWDQPQHF. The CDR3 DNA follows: TGTGCCAGCAGCCAGAGACAGGGGAGTTGGGATCAGCCCCAGCATTTT.

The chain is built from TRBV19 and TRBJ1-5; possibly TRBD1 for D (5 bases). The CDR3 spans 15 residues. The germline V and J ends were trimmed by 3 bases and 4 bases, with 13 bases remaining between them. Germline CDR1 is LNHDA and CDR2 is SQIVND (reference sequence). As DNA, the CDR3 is TGTGCCAGTAGTATGCCGGGACGGGTGAATCAGCCCCAGCATTTT. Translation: CASSMPGRVNQPQHF.

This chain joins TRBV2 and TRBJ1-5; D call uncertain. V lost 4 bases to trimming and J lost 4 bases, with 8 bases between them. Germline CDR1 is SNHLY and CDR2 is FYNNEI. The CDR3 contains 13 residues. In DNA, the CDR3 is TGTGCCAGCAGTGCCCTAGAGAATCAGCCCCAGCATTTT. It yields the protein CASSALENQPQHF.

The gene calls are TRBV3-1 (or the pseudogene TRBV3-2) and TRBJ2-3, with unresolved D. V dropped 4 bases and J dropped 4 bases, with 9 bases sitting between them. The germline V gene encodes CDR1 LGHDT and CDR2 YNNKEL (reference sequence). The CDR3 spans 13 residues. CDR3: CASSRMVADTQYF. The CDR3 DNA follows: TGTGCCAGCAGCCGGATGGTGGCAGATACGCAGTATTTT.

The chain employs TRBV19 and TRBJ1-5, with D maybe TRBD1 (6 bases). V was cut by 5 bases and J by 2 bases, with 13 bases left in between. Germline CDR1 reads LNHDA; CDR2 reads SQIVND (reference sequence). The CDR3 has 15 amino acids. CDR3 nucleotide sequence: TGTGCCAGTAGTCAACAGGGTGGAGGCAATCAGCCCCAGCATTTT. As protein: CASSQQGGGNQPQHF.

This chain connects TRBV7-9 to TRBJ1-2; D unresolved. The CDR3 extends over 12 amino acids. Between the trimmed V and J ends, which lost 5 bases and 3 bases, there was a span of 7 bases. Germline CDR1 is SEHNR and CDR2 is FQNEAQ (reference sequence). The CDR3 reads CASSTGHYGYTF. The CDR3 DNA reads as TGTGCCAGCAGCACCGGGCACTATGGCTACACCTTC.

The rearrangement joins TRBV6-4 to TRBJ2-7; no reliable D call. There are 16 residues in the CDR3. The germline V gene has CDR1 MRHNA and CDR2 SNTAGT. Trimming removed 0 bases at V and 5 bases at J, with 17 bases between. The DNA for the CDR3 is TGTGCCAGCAGTGACTCGATACACCCTGTTAAAGACGAGCAGTACTTC. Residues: CASSDSIHPVKDEQYF.

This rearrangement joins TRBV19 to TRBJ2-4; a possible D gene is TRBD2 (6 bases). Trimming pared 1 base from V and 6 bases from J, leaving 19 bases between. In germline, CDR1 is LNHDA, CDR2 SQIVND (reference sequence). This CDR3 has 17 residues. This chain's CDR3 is CASSIVRWQTGGNIQYF. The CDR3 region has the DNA TGTGCCAGTAGTATAGTAAGGTGGCAGACCGGGGGAAACATTCAGTACTTC.

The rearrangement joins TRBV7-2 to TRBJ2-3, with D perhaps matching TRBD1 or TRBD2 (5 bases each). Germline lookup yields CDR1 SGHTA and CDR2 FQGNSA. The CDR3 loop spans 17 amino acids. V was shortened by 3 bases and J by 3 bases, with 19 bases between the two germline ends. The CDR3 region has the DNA TGTGCCAGCAGCTTCGCCGGGGTCCTTAAGGGGACAGATACGCAGTATTTT. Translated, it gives CASSFAGVLKGTDTQYF.

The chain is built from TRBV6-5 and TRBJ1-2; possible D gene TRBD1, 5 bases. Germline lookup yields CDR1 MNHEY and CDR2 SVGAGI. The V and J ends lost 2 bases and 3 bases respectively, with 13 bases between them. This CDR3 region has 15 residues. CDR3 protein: CASSYIGGDYYGYTF. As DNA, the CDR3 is TGTGCCAGCAGTTACATTGGGGGTGATTACTATGGCTACACCTTC.